This T cell receptor beta chain was sequenced during a study of cytomegalovirus exposure and HLA in healthy donors. The primer mix had 60 Vbeta and 13 Jbeta primers. The repertoire was sequenced with immunoSEQ multiplex PCR; TCRdb's copy has only in-frame clones and lacks some. This sample has 110,000 or so clones; 83% occur once, and the top ten carry 5% to 6.5%. With respect to this clone: Its antigen is as yet unknown.

Whereas donors were nominally healthy upon sampling, unrecorded immune exposures were probable. V shed 6 bases and J 5 bases; nucleotides not matched to a gene: 8. The germline CDR1 and CDR2 sequences are MNHNS and SASEGT. The CDR3 runs 15 residues. Findings and caveats of the study: In an earlier analysis, in some 500 donors, most V segments appeared productive either ~87% or ~30% of the time.

The clonotype was recovered from a man aged 18-30 years in good health and CMV-seronegative. Sequenced: PBMCs. V usage is TRBV6-1 and J usage is TRBJ2-7; the match to TRBD1 covers 12 bases. This CDR3 is CASRKGTGGYHEQYF. The CDR3 DNA reads as TGTGCCAGCAGGAAAGGGACAGGGGGCTACCACGAGCAGTACTTC.